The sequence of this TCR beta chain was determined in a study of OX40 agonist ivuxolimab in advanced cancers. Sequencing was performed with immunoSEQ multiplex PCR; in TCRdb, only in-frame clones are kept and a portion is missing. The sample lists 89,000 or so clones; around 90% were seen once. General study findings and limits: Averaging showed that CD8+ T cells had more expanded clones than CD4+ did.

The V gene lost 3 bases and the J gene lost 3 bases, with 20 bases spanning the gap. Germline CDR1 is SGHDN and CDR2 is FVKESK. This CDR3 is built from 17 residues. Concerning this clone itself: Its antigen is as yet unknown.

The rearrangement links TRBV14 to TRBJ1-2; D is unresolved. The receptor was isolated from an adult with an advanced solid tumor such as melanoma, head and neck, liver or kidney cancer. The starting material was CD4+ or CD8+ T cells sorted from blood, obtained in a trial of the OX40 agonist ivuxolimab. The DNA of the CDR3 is TGTGCCAGCAGCCACCGCCTGCCCCAACAGCGCGACTATGGCTACACCTTC. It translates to CASSHRLPQQRDYGYTF.